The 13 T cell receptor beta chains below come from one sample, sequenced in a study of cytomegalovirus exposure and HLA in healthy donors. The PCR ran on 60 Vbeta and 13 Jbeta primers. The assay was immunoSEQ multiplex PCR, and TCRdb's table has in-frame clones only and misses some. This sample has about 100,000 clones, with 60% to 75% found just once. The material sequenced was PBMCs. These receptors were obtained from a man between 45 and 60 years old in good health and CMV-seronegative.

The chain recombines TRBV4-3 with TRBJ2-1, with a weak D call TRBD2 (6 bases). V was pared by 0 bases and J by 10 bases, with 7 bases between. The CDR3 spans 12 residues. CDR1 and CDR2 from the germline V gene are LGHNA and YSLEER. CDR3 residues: CASSQDSGEQFF. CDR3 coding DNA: TGCGCCAGCAGCCAAGATAGCGGAGAGCAGTTCTTC.

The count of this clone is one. CDR3: CATQTRQISDTQYF. The CDR3 DNA is TGTGCCACCCAGACGCGACAGATTTCAGATACGCAGTATTTT. The chain joins TRBV2 to TRBJ2-3; TRBD1 is a possible D gene (5 bases). CDR3 size: 14 residues. The ends were cut back, 10 bases at V and 4 bases at J, with 18 bases in the middle. CDR1 and CDR2 from the germline V gene are SNHLY and FYNNEI.

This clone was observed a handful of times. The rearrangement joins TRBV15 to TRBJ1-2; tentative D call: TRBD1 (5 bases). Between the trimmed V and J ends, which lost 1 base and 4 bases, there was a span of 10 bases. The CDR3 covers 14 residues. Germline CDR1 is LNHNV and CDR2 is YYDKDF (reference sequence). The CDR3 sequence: CATSRGGSSYGYTF. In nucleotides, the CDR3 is TGTGCCACCAGCAGAGGGGGCAGTTCCTATGGCTACACCTTC.

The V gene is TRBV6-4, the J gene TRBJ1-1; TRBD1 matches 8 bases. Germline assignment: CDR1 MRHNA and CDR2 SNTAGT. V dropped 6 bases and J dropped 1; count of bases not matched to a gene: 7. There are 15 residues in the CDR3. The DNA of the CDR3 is TGTGCCAGCAGGCCGGACAGGGAAGGGAACACTGAAGCTTTCTTT. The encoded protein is CASRPDREGNTEAFF.

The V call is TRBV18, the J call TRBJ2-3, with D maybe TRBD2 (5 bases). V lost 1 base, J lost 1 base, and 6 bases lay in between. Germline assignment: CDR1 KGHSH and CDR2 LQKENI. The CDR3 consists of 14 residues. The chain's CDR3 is CASSPQGGTDTQYF. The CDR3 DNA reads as TGTGCCAGCTCACCACAGGGAGGCACAGATACGCAGTATTTT.

CDR3 DNA sequence: TGTGCCTGGCGAAAGATAGCGGGGGGGGCGGAGCAGTTCTTC. Its translation: CAWRKIAGGAEQFF. The chain has TRBV30 and TRBJ2-1; 11 bases line up with TRBD2. The germline gives CDR1 GTSNPN, CDR2 SVGIG (reference sequence). After removal of 5 bases from V and 10 bases from J, the junction contained 10 bases not matched to a gene. The CDR3 is 14 amino acids.

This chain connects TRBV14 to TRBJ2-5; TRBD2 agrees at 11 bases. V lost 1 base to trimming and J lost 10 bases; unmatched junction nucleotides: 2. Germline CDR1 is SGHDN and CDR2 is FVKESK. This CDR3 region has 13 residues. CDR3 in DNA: TGTGCCAGCAGCCAAGGCCTAGCGGGAGGCCAGTACTTC. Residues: CASSQGLAGGQYF.

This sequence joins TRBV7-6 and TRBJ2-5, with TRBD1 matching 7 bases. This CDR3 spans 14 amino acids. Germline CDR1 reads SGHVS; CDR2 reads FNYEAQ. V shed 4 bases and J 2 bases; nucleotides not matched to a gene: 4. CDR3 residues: CASSSTGEQETQYF. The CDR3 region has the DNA TGTGCCAGCAGCTCCACAGGGGAACAAGAGACCCAGTACTTC.

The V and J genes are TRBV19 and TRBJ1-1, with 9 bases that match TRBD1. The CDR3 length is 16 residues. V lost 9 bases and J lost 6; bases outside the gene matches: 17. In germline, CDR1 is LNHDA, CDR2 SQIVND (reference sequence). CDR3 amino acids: CASDRGTLNFDAEAFF. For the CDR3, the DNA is TGTGCCAGCGACAGGGGGACTCTAAATTTTGATGCTGAAGCTTTCTTT. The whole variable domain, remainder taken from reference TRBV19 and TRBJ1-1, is DGGITQSPKYLFRKEGQNVTLSCEQNLNHDAMYWYRQDPGQGLRLIYYSQIVNDFQKGDIAEGYSVSREKKESFPLTVTSAQKNPTAFYLCASDRGTLNFDAEAFFGQGTRLTVV.

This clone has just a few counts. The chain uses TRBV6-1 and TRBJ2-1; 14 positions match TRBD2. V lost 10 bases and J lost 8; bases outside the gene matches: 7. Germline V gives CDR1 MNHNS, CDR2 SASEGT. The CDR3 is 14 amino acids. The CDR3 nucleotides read TGTGCCACCTGGGGACTAGCGGGAGTGGATGAGCAGTTCTTC. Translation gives CATWGLAGVDEQFF.

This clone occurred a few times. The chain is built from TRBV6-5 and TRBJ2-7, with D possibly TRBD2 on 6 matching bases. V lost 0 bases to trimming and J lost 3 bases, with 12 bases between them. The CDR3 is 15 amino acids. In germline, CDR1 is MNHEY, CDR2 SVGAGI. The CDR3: CASSYSTGGDYEQYF. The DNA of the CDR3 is TGTGCCAGCAGTTACTCTACAGGAGGGGACTACGAGCAGTACTTC.

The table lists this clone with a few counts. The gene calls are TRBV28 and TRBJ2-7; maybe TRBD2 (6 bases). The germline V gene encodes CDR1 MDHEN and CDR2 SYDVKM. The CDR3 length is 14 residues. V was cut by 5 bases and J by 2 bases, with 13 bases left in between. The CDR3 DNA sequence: TGTGCCAGCAGTACCCCCGGGACTCCCTACGAGCAGTACTTC. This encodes CASSTPGTPYEQYF.

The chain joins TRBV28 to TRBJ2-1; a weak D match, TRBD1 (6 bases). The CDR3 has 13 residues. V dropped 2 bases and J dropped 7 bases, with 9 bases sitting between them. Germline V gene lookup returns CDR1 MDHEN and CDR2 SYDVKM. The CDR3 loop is CASSLTGLNEQFF. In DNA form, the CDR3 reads TGTGCCAGCAGTTTAACAGGGCTAAATGAGCAGTTCTTC.